Given below is one TCR beta chain in context. The data belong to a study of cytotoxic CD8 clonotypes in ibrutinib-treated CLL. CDR3 length: 16 amino acids. CDR1 is SGHDT, CDR2 YYEEEE, per germline. V lost 2 bases, J lost 5 bases, and 6 bases stayed unmatched. Assay: immunoSEQ multiplex PCR; the TCRdb copy retains only in-frame clones and omits some. This table holds 35,000 to 45,000 clones, 65% to 75% found once. Sequencing used PBMCs, obtained at disease progression, from a patient treated with ibrutinib. The chain has TRBV5-6 and TRBJ2-1; 11 bases are a match to TRBD1. This TCR was sampled from a human donor with chronic lymphocytic leukemia. CDR3 residues: CASSFGQGAGDNEQFF. CDR3 nucleotide sequence: TGTGCCAGCAGCTTCGGACAGGGGGCGGGAGACAATGAGCAGTTCTTC.